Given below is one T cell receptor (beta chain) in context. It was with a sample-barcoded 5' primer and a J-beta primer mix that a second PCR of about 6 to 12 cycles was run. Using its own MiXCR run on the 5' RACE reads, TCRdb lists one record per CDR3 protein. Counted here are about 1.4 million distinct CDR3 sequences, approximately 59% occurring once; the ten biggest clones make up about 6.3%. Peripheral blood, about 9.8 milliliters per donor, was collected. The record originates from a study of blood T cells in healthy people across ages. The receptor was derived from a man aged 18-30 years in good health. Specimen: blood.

The CDR3 sequence: CASSQGLAATDTQYF. CDR3 DNA: TGTGCCAGCAGCCAGGGACTAGCGGCCACAGATACGCAGTATTTT. The chain has TRBV7-9 and TRBJ2-3; 11 nucleotides line up with TRBD2. Germline V gives CDR1 SEHNR, CDR2 FQNEAQ (reference sequence). This CDR3 has 15 amino acids. V trimming: 5 bases; J trimming: 2 bases; junction bases outside the gene matches: 3.